The text below deals with one T cell receptor beta chain. This record belongs to a study of OX40 agonist ivuxolimab in advanced cancers. Across the study: Past anti-PD-1, anti-PD-L1 or anti-CTLA-4 therapy was accepted, and 30% to 50% had received some.

The CDR3 length is 16 residues. The V end lost 7 bases, the J end lost 6 bases, and 24 bases lay between the germline ends. Germline loops: CDR1 LNHDA, CDR2 SQIVND (reference sequence). Repertoires were generated with immunoSEQ multiplex PCR, while TCRdb's copy carries only in-frame clones and drops some. The sample consists of 75,000 to 90,000 clones, roughly nine tenths of them appearing once. The V gene is TRBV19, the J gene TRBJ1-1, with TRBD1 as a possible D gene (6 bases). The sample here was CD4+ or CD8+ T cells sorted from blood, taken in a trial of the OX40 agonist ivuxolimab. The clonotype was recovered from an adult with an advanced solid tumor such as melanoma, head and neck, liver or kidney cancer. The CDR3 nucleotides read TGTGCCAGTACCCCTATTGAGATAGACAGGAGGCCTGAAGCTTTCTTT. Translating it yields CASTPIEIDRRPEAFF.